This TCR beta chain was recovered during a study of CD8 T cells in Susac syndrome. About 0.5 to 1 ug RNA was reverse transcribed with random hexamers. MiXCR, run by TCRdb on the immunoSEQ multiplex PCR reads, gives a single entry per CDR3 protein. The data hold 400,000 or so distinct CDR3 sequences, with 85% to 90% observed a single time. The CDR3 totals 17 residues. V was clipped by 4 bases and J by 5 bases; unmatched bases: 13. CDR1 and CDR2 (germline): SQVTM, ANQGSEA. TCR beta sequences were obtained from blood CD8+ and CD4+ T cells. This TCR derives from a human donor with multiple sclerosis. The sample consisted of CD8+ T cells from PBMCs. The chain has TRBV29-1 and TRBJ2-1, with TRBD2 matching 11 bases. The CDR3 coding sequence is TGCAGCGTTGTTTCACTAGCGGGAGAGAAAGAGAACAATGAGCAGTTCTTC. Protein product: CSVVSLAGEKENNEQFF.